The present T cell receptor (beta chain) was sequenced within a study of CD8 T cells in Susac syndrome. The study's findings and limits: Individuals included in the TCR sequencing and HLA analysis were acknowledged by the study to be relatively few in number.

Trimming took 6 bases from V and 2 from J; bases not matched to a gene: 6. This CDR3 comprises 14 residues. Germline loops: CDR1 SQVTM, CDR2 ANQGSEA. Blood CD8+ and CD4+ T cells underwent high-throughput TCR beta sequencing. TEMRA cells were FACS-enriched, and CD8+ and CD4+ T cells were isolated negatively. RNA was extracted with the RNeasy kit, and a quantity of roughly 0.45 to 1 ug was reverse transcribed using random hexamers. Amplification of TCR beta CDR3 by immunoSEQ multiplex PCR spanned 54 Vbeta and 13 Jbeta. TCRdb reanalysed the immunoSEQ multiplex PCR reads using MiXCR and keeps one entry per CDR3 protein. This table holds approximately 230,000 distinct CDR3 sequences, 93% found once. In the case of this clonotype: The antigen is not known.

Sequencing was performed on CD4+ T cells from PBMCs. The receptor comes from a human donor with multiple sclerosis. The rearrangement links TRBV29-1 to TRBJ2-2, with 7 nucleotides matching TRBD2. Here the CDR3 DNA reads TGCAGCGTGGGGACGGGGGGAAACACCGGGGAGCTGTTTTTT. This sequence encodes CSVGTGGNTGELFF.